The sequence of this TCR delta chain was determined in a study of Vδ1+ human thymocytes. Broader study findings: Donors shared many TRG clonotypes but few TRD clonotypes. Thymic TRG and TRD repertoires appeared highly polyclonal.

Trimming cost V 1 base and J 2 bases, with 11 bases left between them. The CDR3 is 15 amino acids. From germline, CDR1 is TSWWSYY and CDR2 QGS. This clone was detected only a few times. Its antigen is not identified. Sequences come from RNA converted to cDNA by reverse transcription. Pooled V-gene forward primers with one constant-region reverse primer generated the CDR3 amplicons by multiplex PCR. TCRdb re-identified clones in the multiplex PCR reads via CATT. The sample lists about 25,000 delta-chain clones, approximately 30% occurring once. The J gene is TRDJ1, the V gene TRDV1; D uncertain. The specimen sequenced was Vdelta1+ gamma-delta thymocytes from the thymus. The subset was: FACS-sorted CD3+ TCRalphabeta- TCRVdelta1+ TCRVdelta2- thymocytes. This receptor was taken from a boy in the first two years of life who had congenital heart surgery. CDR3 DNA sequence: TGTGCTCTTGGGGAACCGTCCCCGGGTACCGATAAACTCATCTTT. Its protein is CALGEPSPGTDKLIF.